This T cell receptor beta chain was documented in a study of blood T cell repertoires in COVID-19. Study as a whole: COVID-19 samples collected from the United States, Italy and Spain covered acute and convalescent phases. PBMCs, B-cell-depleted T cells, or T cells provided the cDNA or gDNA that made up the material.

V was shortened by 3 bases and J by 5 bases, with 19 bases between the two germline ends. Per germline, CDR1 MNHEY and CDR2 SVGAGI. The CDR3 extends over 16 amino acids. Study processing details: The authors estimated nucleated cell counts from reference gene primer amplification. The data were produced by immunoSEQ multiplex PCR, yet TCRdb's version contains in-frame clones alone and is incomplete. Clone size and V and J calls were adopted from that table, with D and trimming inferred from the DNA. The table lists approximately 240,000 clones, more than 65% of them singletons. This clone was found once.

This chain uses TRBV6-5 with TRBJ1-1; D gene unclear. The sample taken for sequencing was peripheral blood. This TCR derives from a woman between 40 and 50 years old who had recovered from COVID-19. CDR3 bases: TGTGCCAGCAGTTATTGGACTGGGTCTTCCCCTACTGAAGCTTTCTTT. Residues: CASSYWTGSSPTEAFF.